Following are 18 T cell receptor beta chains from one sample sequenced in a study of control samples from healthy donors and cancer patients. TCRdb's table, derived via immunoSEQ multiplex PCR, lists solely in-frame clones and lacks some. The table includes approximately 100,000 clones, roughly 82% detected once. Input material: blood. These receptor sequences come from a man in his fifties or sixties in good health.

The V and J genes are TRBV19 and TRBJ1-2, with 11 bases identical to TRBD1. The trim removed 4 bases at V and 2 bases at J, leaving 12 bases unmatched. The CDR3 runs to 18 residues. The germline CDR1 and CDR2 sequences are LNHDA and SQIVND (reference sequence). CDR3 sequence reads: CASSRGSGTGGGNYGYTF. CDR3 bases: TGTGCCAGTAGTAGAGGCTCCGGGACAGGGGGGGGAAACTATGGCTACACCTTC.

This chain joins TRBV30 and TRBJ2-7; the match to TRBD1 covers 11 bases. Germline V lookup: CDR1 GTSNPN, CDR2 SVGIG (reference sequence). This CDR3 spans 14 amino acids. Trimming cost V 2 bases and J 5 bases; bases outside gene matches: 5. The CDR3 bases are TGTGCCTGGAGTCGGACAGGGGGCTGGGACGAGCAGTACTTC. As protein: CAWSRTGGWDEQYF.

The CDR3 sequence: CASSQDLRGEGGELFF. CDR3 DNA sequence: TGTGCCAGCAGCCAAGATTTAAGGGGGGAAGGCGGGGAGCTGTTTTTT. The chain links TRBV4-2 to TRBJ2-2, with D perhaps assigned TRBD1 or TRBD2 (6 bases each). The CDR3 consists of 16 residues. Germline assignment: CDR1 LGHNA and CDR2 YNFKEQ. Trimming stripped 0 bases from V and 7 bases from J, with 15 bases between.

This chain uses TRBV3-1 (or the pseudogene TRBV3-2) with TRBJ2-1; D unresolved. Trimming pared 1 base from V and 0 bases from J, leaving 7 bases between. CDR3 length: 15 residues. Germline V lookup: CDR1 LGHDT, CDR2 YNNKEL (reference sequence). In DNA form, the CDR3 reads TGTGCCAGCAGCCAAGCATCTAACTCCTACAATGAGCAGTTCTTC. Amino acid sequence: CASSQASNSYNEQFF.

The CDR3 loop reads CASSLGNAVAARQETQYF. The DNA of the CDR3 is TGTGCCAGCAGCTTAGGGAACGCGGTGGCCGCGCGCCAAGAGACCCAGTACTTC. The V gene is TRBV7-6, the J gene TRBJ2-5; D is uncertain. The CDR3 has 18 amino acids. In germline, CDR1 is SGHVS, CDR2 FNYEAQ. Trimming cost V 1 base and J 1 base, with 19 bases left between them. The full variable domain, completed using reference TRBV7-6 and TRBJ2-5, is GAGVSQSPRYKVTKRGQDVALRCDPISGHVSLYWYRQALGQGPEFLTYFNYEAQQDKSGLPNDRFSAERPEGSISTLTIQRTEQRDSAMYRCASSLGNAVAARQETQYFGPGTRLLVL.

This chain connects TRBV12-3 or TRBV12-4 to TRBJ2-7; D ambiguous. Trimming took 3 bases from V and 2 from J, leaving 8 bases between them. CDR3 length equals 13 residues. Written as DNA, the CDR3 is TGTGCCAGCAGTTTCTATTCCACCTACGAGCAGTACTTC. It translates to CASSFYSTYEQYF.

A word on this clone: Other nucleotide sequences in the sample specify the same CDR3. CDR3 sequence (DNA): TGTGCCTGGAGCCGGGACAGACCCTATGGCTACACCTTC. Protein: CAWSRDRPYGYTF. This chain links TRBV30 with TRBJ1-2, with 7 positions matching TRBD1. V shed 3 bases, J shed 4 bases, and the junction held 5 bases outside the gene matches. This CDR3 contains 13 residues. Per germline, CDR1 GTSNPN and CDR2 SVGIG (reference sequence).

The chain employs TRBV6-5 and TRBJ2-5; D not certain. CDR1 and CDR2 from the germline V gene are MNHEY and SVGAGI. Trimming left V 7 bases short and J 2 bases short, with 14 bases between. The CDR3 extends over 14 amino acids. The CDR3 DNA is TGTGCCAGCATTCGCAGGCTGGGGCAAGAGACCCAGTACTTC. Translation: CASIRRLGQETQYF.

V usage is TRBV9 and J usage is TRBJ1-1; the D gene is possibly TRBD1 (5 bases). V was clipped by 4 bases and J by 6 bases, with 19 bases between them. The germline CDR1 and CDR2 sequences are SGDLS and YYNGEE. CDR3 size: 15 residues. The CDR3 DNA sequence: TGTGCCAGCAGCCCCCGAAGCGGCAGGGTCGCTGAAGCTTTCTTT. It codes for CASSPRSGRVAEAFF.

A few counts support this clone. V is TRBV19 and J is TRBJ1-5; TRBD1 is a possible D gene (6 bases). CDR3 length: 14 amino acids. CDR1 is LNHDA, CDR2 SQIVND, per germline (reference sequence). Trimming shortened V by 6 bases and J by 3 bases, and 12 bases separated the two germline ends. CDR3 sequence: CASSLGTINQPQHF. CDR3 bases: TGTGCCAGTAGCCTAGGGACAATCAATCAGCCCCAGCATTTT.

The V gene is TRBV3-1 (or the pseudogene TRBV3-2), the J gene TRBJ2-3; D unclear. V was shortened by 3 bases and J by 2 bases, with 9 bases between the two germline ends. Per the germline V gene, CDR1 is LGHDT and CDR2 is YNNKEL (reference sequence). The CDR3 loop spans 14 amino acids. In DNA form, the CDR3 reads TGTGCCAGCAGCCACCGATACCTCACAGATACGCAGTATTTT. This sequence encodes CASSHRYLTDTQYF.

The chain links TRBV6-5 to TRBJ1-1, with D hard to call. In germline, CDR1 is MNHEY, CDR2 SVGAGI. V shed 2 bases and J shed 6 bases, with 13 bases lying between them. This CDR3 contains 14 residues. CDR3 sequence reads: CASSYRRLNPEAFF. The CDR3 DNA sequence: TGTGCCAGCAGTTACAGACGACTTAACCCTGAAGCTTTCTTT.

The J gene is TRBJ1-2, the V gene TRBV15; 7 bases agree with TRBD1. Trimming took 0 bases from V and 4 from J; bases not matched to a gene: 5. This CDR3 spans 15 amino acids. Germline loops: CDR1 LNHNV, CDR2 YYDKDF (reference sequence). The CDR3 protein is CATSRDTGTAYGYTF. The DNA for the CDR3 is TGTGCCACCAGCAGAGATACTGGGACAGCCTATGGCTACACCTTC.

The chain uses TRBV5-1 and TRBJ1-2; TRBD1 matches at 12 bases. Trimming took 4 bases from V and 0 from J; bases not matched to a gene: 4. Germline assignment: CDR1 SGHRS and CDR2 YFSETQ. The CDR3 consists of 16 residues. This CDR3 reads CASSMGQGATNYGYTF. The CDR3 DNA follows: TGCGCCAGCAGCATGGGACAGGGGGCGACTAACTATGGCTACACCTTC.

The rearrangement joins TRBV15 to TRBJ2-7; no firm D call. The CDR3 has 12 residues. V dropped 0 bases and J dropped 4 bases, with 4 bases sitting between them. Germline V lookup: CDR1 LNHNV, CDR2 YYDKDF (reference sequence). The CDR3 region is CATSRDEYEQYF. Written as DNA, the CDR3 is TGTGCCACCAGCAGAGATGAGTACGAGCAGTACTTC.

The chain couples TRBV11-2 to TRBJ1-2, with 7 bases fitting TRBD1. The CDR3 is 17 residues long. The V segment lost 4 bases and the J segment 0 bases; nucleotides outside the gene matches: 11. CDR1 SGHAT and CDR2 FQNNGV come from the germline V gene. CDR3 protein: CASSSPRTGVTNYGYTF. The CDR3 coding sequence is TGTGCCAGCAGCTCTCCTAGGACAGGCGTCACTAACTATGGCTACACCTTC.

J is TRBJ2-3 and V is TRBV6-2 or TRBV6-3, with D tentatively TRBD1 (5 bases). V was pared by 0 bases and J by 6 bases, with 10 bases between. The V gene's germline CDR1 is MNHEY and CDR2 SVGEGT. This CDR3 spans 14 amino acids. The CDR3 protein is CASSYSWGSDTQYF. The CDR3 bases are TGTGCCAGCAGTTACTCGTGGGGCTCTGATACGCAGTATTTT.

The genes are TRBV6-5 and TRBJ2-1, with 10 bases identical to TRBD2. The germline gives CDR1 MNHEY, CDR2 SVGAGI. V dropped 7 bases and J dropped 6; count of bases not matched to a gene: 6. The CDR3 is 14 residues long. The CDR3 bases are TGTGCCAGCATCGGTAGCGGGGGGTTCAATGAGCAGTTCTTC. This gives the protein CASIGSGGFNEQFF.